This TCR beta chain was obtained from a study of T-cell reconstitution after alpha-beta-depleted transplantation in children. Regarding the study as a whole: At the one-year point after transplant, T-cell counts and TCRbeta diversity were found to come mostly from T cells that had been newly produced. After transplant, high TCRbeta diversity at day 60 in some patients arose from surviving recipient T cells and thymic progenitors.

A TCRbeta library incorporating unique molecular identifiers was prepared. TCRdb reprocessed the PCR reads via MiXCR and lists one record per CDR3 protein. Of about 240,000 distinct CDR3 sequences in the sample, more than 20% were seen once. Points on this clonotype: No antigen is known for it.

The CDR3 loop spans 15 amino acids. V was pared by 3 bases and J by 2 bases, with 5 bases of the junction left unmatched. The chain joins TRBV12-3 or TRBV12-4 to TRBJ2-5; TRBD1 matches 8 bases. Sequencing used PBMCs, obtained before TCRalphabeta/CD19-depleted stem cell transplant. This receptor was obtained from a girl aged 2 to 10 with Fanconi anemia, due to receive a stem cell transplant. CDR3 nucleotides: TGTGCCAGCAGTTTCCCCAGGACAGGGCAAGAGACCCAGTACTTC. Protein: CASSFPRTGQETQYF.